This T cell receptor beta chain emerged from a study of T cells in Graves' hyperthyroidism and ophthalmopathy. Study in general: Peripheral blood specimens were obtained at initial diagnosis, prior to any treatment.

This clonotype came up a few times. Its specificity is not known. RNA transcripts yielded amplified TCR beta CDR3 regions. Carried out on the TCR CDR3, a first-round RT-PCR used the HTBI primer set. TCRdb called the multiplex PCR reads again in MiXCR, with one record for every CDR3 protein. The table has 250,000 to 300,000 distinct CDR3 sequences, roughly a fifth seen once; the top ten hold 35% to 45%. The length of the CDR3 is 15 residues. The ends were cut back, 1 base at V and 3 bases at J, with 9 bases in the middle. CDR1 is SGHTA and CDR2 is FQGTGA in the germline V gene. Study observations and caveats: Ophthalmopathy was separated from stable hyperthyroidism by a 13 V-J model. Most expanded thyroid clonotypes above 0.001 recurred in blood.

Sequenced input: blood. The chain joins TRBV7-3 to TRBJ2-2, with D tentatively TRBD1 (6 bases). The TCR originated in a man in his fifties or sixties with Graves' ophthalmopathy. This chain's CDR3 is CASSLKQGYTGELFF. CDR3 bases: TGTGCCAGCAGCTTAAAACAGGGTTACACCGGGGAGCTGTTTTTT.